The TCR beta chain described here comes from a study of T cell responses to AZD1222 COVID-19 vaccine. Details on this clone: Its target is not known.

Profiled with immunoSEQ multiplex PCR; TCRdb holds only in-frame clones, not every one. The sample shows 84,000 or so clones, roughly nine tenths of them seen only once. Deletions cut 6 bases from V and 4 bases from J, with 13 bases between. This CDR3 comprises 14 residues. CDR1 LNHDA and CDR2 SQIVND come from the germline V gene (reference sequence). Study observations and caveats: Among the donors, most were white British and more were female, and clonal diversity was possibly underestimated. Along spike, vaccine-associated CD4 TCRs were found throughout, with dominance at 160-218 and 743-854. Repertoire sampling was restricted to post-peak T cell response timepoints. Only a handful of AZD1222 recipients were seropositive at baseline.

This rearrangement joins TRBV19 to TRBJ1-5; D perhaps matches TRBD1 (5 bases). The sequence was collected from an adult in good health. The specimen was peripheral blood, collected on day 0 of AZD1222 vaccination. The CDR3: CASSRWGGNQPQHF. The DNA of the CDR3 is TGTGCCAGTAGCCGGTGGGGGGGGAATCAGCCCCAGCATTTT.